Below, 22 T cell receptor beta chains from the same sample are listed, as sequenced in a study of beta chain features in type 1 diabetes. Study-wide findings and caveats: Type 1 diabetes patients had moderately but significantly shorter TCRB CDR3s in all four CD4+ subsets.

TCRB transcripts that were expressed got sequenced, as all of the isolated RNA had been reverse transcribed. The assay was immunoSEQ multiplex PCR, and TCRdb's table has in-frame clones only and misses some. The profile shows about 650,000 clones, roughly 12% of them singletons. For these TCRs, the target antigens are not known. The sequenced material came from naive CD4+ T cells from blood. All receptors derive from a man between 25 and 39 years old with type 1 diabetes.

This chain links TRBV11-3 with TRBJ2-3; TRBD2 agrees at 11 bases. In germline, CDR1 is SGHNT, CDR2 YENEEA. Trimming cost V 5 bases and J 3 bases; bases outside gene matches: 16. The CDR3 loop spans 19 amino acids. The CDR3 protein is CASSRKGVVSGGATDTQYF. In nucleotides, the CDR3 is TGTGCCAGCAGCAGGAAGGGAGTGGTTAGCGGGGGGGCGACAGATACGCAGTATTTT.

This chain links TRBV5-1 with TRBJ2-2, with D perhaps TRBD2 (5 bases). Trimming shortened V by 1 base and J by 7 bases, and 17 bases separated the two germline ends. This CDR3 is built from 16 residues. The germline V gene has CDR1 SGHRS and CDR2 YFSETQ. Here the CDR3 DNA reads TGCGCCAGCAGCTTGTGGTCCGGGAACCTAGACGGGGAGCTGTTTTTT. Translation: CASSLWSGNLDGELFF. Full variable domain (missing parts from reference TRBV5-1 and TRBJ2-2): KAGVTQTPRYLIKTRGQQVTLSCSPISGHRSVSWYQQTPGQGLQFLFEYFSETQRNKGNFPGRFSGRQFSNSRSEMNVSTLELGDSALYLCASSLWSGNLDGELFFGEGSRLTVL.

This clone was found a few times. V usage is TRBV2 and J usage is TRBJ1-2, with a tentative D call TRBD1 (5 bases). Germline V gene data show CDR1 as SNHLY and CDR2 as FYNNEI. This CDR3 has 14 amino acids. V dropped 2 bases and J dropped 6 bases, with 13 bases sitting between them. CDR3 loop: CASSEQGKSHGYTF. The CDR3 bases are TGTGCCAGCAGTGAACAGGGAAAATCACATGGCTACACCTTC. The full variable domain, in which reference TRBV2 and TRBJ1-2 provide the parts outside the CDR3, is EPEVTQTPSHQVTQMGQEVILRCVPISNHLYFYWYRQILGQKVEFLVSFYNNEISEKSEIFDDQFSVERPDGSNFTLKIRSTKLEDSAMYFCASSEQGKSHGYTFGSGTRLTVV.

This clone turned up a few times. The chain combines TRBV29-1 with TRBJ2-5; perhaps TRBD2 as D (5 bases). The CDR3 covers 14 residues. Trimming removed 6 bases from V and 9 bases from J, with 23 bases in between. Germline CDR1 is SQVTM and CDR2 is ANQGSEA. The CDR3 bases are TGCAGCGTCGAGGGCAGCTTCACCCCCGTGGCCCAGTACTTC. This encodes CSVEGSFTPVAQYF.

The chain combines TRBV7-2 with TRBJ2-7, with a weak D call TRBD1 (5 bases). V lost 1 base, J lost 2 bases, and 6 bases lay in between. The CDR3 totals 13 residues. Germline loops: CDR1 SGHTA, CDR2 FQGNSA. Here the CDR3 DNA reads TGTGCCAGCAGCTTAGAGGGGACCTACGAGCAGTACTTC. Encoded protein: CASSLEGTYEQYF.

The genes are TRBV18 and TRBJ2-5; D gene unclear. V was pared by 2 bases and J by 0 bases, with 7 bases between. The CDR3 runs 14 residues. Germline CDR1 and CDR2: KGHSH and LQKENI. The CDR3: CASSPSEYQETQYF. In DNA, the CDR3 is TGTGCCAGCTCACCATCCGAATACCAAGAGACCCAGTACTTC.

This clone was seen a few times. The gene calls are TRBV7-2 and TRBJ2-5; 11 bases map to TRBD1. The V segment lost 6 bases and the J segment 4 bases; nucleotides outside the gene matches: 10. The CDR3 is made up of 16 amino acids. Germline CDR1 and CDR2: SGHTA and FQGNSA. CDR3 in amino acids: CASRRPGTGGSETQYF. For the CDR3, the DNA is TGTGCCAGCAGGAGACCGGGGACAGGGGGTTCAGAGACCCAGTACTTC.

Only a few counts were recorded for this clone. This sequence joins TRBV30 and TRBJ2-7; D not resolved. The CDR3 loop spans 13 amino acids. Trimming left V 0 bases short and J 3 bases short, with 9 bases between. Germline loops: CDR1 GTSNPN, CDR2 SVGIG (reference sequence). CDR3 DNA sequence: TGTGCCTGGAGTGTAGTAGGGTACTACGAGCAGTACTTC. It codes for CAWSVVGYYEQYF. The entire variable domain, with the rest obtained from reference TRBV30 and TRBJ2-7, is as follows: SQTIHQWPATLVQPVGSPLSLECTVEGTSNPNLYWYRQAAGRGLQLLFYSVGIGQISSEVPQNLSASRPQDRQFILSSKKLLLSDSGFYLCAWSVVGYYEQYFGPGTRLTVT.

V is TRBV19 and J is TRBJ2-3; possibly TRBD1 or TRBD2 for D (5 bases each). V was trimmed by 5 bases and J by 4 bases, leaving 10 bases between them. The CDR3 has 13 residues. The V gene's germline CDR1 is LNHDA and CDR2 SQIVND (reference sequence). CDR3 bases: TGTGCCAGTAGTGGGGGACGCGCAGATACGCAGTATTTT. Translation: CASSGGRADTQYF.

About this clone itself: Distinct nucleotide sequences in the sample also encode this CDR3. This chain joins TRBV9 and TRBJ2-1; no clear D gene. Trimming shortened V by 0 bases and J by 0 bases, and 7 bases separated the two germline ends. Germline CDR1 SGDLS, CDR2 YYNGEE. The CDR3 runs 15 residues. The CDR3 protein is CASSVAGDSYNEQFF. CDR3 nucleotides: TGTGCCAGCAGCGTAGCGGGCGACTCCTACAATGAGCAGTTCTTC. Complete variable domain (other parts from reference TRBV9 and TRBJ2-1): DSGVTQTPKHLITATGQRVTLRCSPRSGDLSVYWYQQSLDQGLQFLIQYYNGEERAKGNILERFSAQQFPDLHSELNLSSLELGDSALYFCASSVAGDSYNEQFFGPGTRLTVL.

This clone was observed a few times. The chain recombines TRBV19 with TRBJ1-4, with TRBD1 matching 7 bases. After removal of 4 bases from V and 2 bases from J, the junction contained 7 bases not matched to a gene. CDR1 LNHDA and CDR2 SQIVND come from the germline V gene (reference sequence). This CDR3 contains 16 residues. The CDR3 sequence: CASSRAQGETNEKLFF. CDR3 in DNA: TGTGCCAGTAGTAGAGCCCAGGGGGAGACTAATGAAAAACTGTTTTTT.

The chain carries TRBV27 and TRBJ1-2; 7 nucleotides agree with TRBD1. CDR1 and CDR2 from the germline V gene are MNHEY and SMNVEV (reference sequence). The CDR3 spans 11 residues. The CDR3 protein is CAEPGQRGYTF. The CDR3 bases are TGTGCTGAACCGGGACAGCGGGGCTACACCTTC.

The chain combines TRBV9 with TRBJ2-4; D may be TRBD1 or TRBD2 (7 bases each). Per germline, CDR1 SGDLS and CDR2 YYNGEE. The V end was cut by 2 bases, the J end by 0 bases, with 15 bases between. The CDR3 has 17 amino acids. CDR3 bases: TGTGCCAGCAGCGTGAGCGGGACAGACTTAGCCAAAAACATTCAGTACTTC. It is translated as CASSVSGTDLAKNIQYF.

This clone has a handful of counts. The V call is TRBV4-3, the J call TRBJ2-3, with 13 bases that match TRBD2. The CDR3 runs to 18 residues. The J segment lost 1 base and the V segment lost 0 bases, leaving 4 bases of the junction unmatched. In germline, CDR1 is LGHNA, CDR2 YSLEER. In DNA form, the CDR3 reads TGCGCCAGCAGCCAAGATCTACTAGCGGGGGGGCGCACAGATACGCAGTATTTT. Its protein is CASSQDLLAGGRTDTQYF.

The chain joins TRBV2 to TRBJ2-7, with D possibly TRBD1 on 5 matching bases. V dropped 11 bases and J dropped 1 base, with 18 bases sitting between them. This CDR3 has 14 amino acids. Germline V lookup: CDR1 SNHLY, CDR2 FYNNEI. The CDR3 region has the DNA TGTGCCTACAAAGGAACAGGAAAATCCTACGAGCAGTACTTC. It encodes CAYKGTGKSYEQYF.

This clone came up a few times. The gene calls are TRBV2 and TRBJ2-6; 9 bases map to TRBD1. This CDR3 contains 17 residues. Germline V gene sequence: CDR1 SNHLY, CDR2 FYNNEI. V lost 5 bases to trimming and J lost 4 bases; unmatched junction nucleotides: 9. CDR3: CASSSSRDRAGANVLTF. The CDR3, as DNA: TGTGCCAGCAGTTCGTCCCGGGACAGGGCAGGGGCCAACGTCCTGACTTTC. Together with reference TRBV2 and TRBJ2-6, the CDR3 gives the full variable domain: EPEVTQTPSHQVTQMGQEVILRCVPISNHLYFYWYRQILGQKVEFLVSFYNNEISEKSEIFDDQFSVERPDGSNFTLKIRSTKLEDSAMYFCASSSSRDRAGANVLTFGAGSRLTVL.

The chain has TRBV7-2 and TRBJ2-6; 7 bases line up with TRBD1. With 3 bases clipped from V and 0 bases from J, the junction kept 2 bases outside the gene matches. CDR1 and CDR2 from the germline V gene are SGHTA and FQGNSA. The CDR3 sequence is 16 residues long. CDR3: CASSLTGPSGANVLTF. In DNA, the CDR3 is TGTGCCAGCAGCTTGACAGGGCCCTCTGGGGCCAACGTCCTGACTTTC.

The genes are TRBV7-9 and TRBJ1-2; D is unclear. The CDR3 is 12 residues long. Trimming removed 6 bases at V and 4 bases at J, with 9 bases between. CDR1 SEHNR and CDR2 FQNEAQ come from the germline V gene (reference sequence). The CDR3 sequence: CASSGDGYGYTF. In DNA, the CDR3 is TGTGCCAGCAGTGGCGACGGCTATGGCTACACCTTC.

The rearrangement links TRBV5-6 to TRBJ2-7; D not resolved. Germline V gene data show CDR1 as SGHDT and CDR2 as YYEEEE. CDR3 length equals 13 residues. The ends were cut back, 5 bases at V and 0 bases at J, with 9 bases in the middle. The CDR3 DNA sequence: TGTGCCAGCAGTCTGGTAACCTCCTACGAGCAGTACTTC. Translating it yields CASSLVTSYEQYF.

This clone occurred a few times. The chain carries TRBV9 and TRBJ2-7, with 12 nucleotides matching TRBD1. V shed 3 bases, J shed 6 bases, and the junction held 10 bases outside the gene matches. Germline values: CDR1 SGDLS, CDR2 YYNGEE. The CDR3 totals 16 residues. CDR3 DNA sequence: TGTGCCAGCAGCGCAGGGACAGGGGGCGCGGATGGCGAGCAGTACTTC. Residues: CASSAGTGGADGEQYF.

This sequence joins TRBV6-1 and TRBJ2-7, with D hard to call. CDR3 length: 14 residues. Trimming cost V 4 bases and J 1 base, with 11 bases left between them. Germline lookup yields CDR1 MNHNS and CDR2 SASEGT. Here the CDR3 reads CASSAYRISYEQYF. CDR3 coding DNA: TGTGCCAGCAGTGCCTATCGGATTTCCTACGAGCAGTACTTC.

The CDR3 DNA follows: TGTGCCAGCAGTTTCGGGGGGCCAGGGCAGCCCCAGCATTTT. The encoded protein is CASSFGGPGQPQHF. J is TRBJ1-5 and V is TRBV28, with D perhaps TRBD1 (6 bases). V lost 3 bases and J 7 bases, leaving 13 bases between the germline ends. The CDR3 loop spans 14 amino acids. Germline assignment: CDR1 MDHEN and CDR2 SYDVKM.